This T cell receptor beta chain is drawn from a study of CD8 T cells in ankylosing spondylitis. MiXCR, run by TCRdb on the 5' RACE reads, gives a single entry per CDR3 protein. This repertoire shows about 340,000 distinct CDR3 sequences, approximately 22% found once; its top ten account for about an eighth. This clonotype has a handful of counts. The CDR3 consists of 13 residues. V lost 6 bases to trimming and J lost 0 bases, with 8 bases between them. The chain recombines TRBV12-3 or TRBV12-4 with TRBJ1-1, with D unclear. What was sequenced was blood, either unsorted or a sorted T cell fraction (not recorded which). The source of this sequence is a male donor with ankylosing spondylitis or in good health (not recorded which). In DNA, the CDR3 is TGTGCCAGCAGCAGTATTTTGAACACTGAAGCTTTCTTT. Translation: CASSSILNTEAFF.